This TCR beta chain stems from a study of STAT5B mutations in CD4+ large granular lymphocyte leukemia. In the case of this clone: Its antigen is unknown. This CDR3 is also generated by other DNA sequences in the sample.

The assay was run at survey level. Data came from immunoSEQ multiplex PCR; TCRdb stores just in-frame clones and leaves some out. The data show about 48,000 clones, about 70% seen once. The length of the CDR3 is 12 residues. CDR1 is SGHRS and CDR2 is YFSETQ in the germline V gene. V lost 2 bases and J lost 3, with 5 bases in between. Overall study findings and caveats: No patients shared main leukemic clonotypes, though about 24% appeared at low frequency elsewhere. 8/27 top patient clones versus 2/35 control clones were TRBV06-family.

The TCR originated in a human donor in good health. Source material: CD4+ T cells from blood buffy coats. V gene TRBV5-1 combines with J gene TRBJ2-5; the D is unclear. CDR3: CASSFGEETQYF. Here the CDR3 DNA reads TGCGCCAGCAGCTTTGGGGAAGAGACCCAGTACTTC.